What follows are 32 T cell receptor beta chains derived from one specimen sequenced in a study of cytomegalovirus exposure and HLA in healthy donors (dated by TCRdb to 2017 to 2019). The library was made by the immunoSEQ multiplex PCR assay. For the multiplex PCR, a mixture combining 60 forward primers for TCR Vbeta segments and 13 reverse primers for TCR Jbeta segments was used. What TCRdb holds here is the immuneACCESS table cut down to in-frame rearrangements. Part of the clones is not present; checked against another copy, under half of the missing clones reflect an unresolved V gene, and the others are unexplained. The sample data list about 73,000 clones, and about three quarters of these were observed just once. The top ten constitute about 1.1% of the sample. Specimen: PBMCs. Receptors were obtained from a male donor in good health and CMV-seronegative.

The CDR3 nucleotides read TGCGCCAGCGCTCCGGGTAGCGGGAGGGCGAGCGGCAATGAGCAGTTCTTC. This gives the protein CASAPGSGRASGNEQFF. The chain joins TRBV10-1 to TRBJ2-1; TRBD2 agrees at 11 bases. V was pared by 8 bases and J by 6 bases, with 15 bases of the junction left unmatched. This CDR3 has 17 residues. The germline CDR1 and CDR2 sequences are WNHNN and SYGVQD (reference sequence).

This clone was detected only once. The rearrangement joins TRBV5-1 to TRBJ1-2; 8 bases align to TRBD1. V lost 0 bases to trimming and J lost 2 bases; unmatched junction nucleotides: 3. Germline CDR1 and CDR2: SGHRS and YFSETQ. This CDR3 is 15 amino acids long. CDR3: CASSLGSGGNYGYTF. The DNA of the CDR3 is TGCGCCAGCAGCTTGGGGTCAGGGGGCAACTATGGCTACACCTTC. Full variable domain (remainder filled in from reference TRBV5-1 and TRBJ1-2): KAGVTQTPRYLIKTRGQQVTLSCSPISGHRSVSWYQQTPGQGLQFLFEYFSETQRNKGNFPGRFSGRQFSNSRSEMNVSTLELGDSALYLCASSLGSGGNYGYTFGSGTRLTVV.

The V call is TRBV6-5, the J call TRBJ2-2, with D possibly matching TRBD2 (6 bases). Germline loops: CDR1 MNHEY, CDR2 SVGAGI. Trimming removed 0 bases at V and 9 bases at J, with 14 bases between. The CDR3 is 15 amino acids. The DNA of the CDR3 is TGTGCCAGCAGTTACTCGGGTGGGAGGATCCGGGAGCTGTTTTTT. It yields the protein CASSYSGGRIRELFF.

J is TRBJ1-5 and V is TRBV18; 7 bases are a match to TRBD1. V was clipped by 4 bases and J by 3 bases; unmatched bases: 6. This CDR3 has 15 amino acids. In germline, CDR1 is KGHSH, CDR2 LQKENI. CDR3 sequence (DNA): TGTGCCAGCTCACTCGACAGGGCGTTCAATCAGCCCCAGCATTTT. Its translation is CASSLDRAFNQPQHF.

CDR3 amino acids: CASCETAATNEKLFF. CDR3 DNA sequence: TGTGCCAGCTGCGAGACAGCTGCAACTAATGAAAAACTGTTTTTT. The chain links TRBV4-2 to TRBJ1-4, with D perhaps TRBD1 (5 bases). In germline, CDR1 is LGHNA, CDR2 YNFKEQ. The ends were cut back, 8 bases at V and 0 bases at J, with 13 bases in the middle. The CDR3 is made up of 15 amino acids.

The rearrangement joins TRBV10-3 to TRBJ2-3; TRBD2 aligns across 7 bases. Losses at the gene ends were 4 bases for V and 1 base for J; bases not matched to a gene: 2. Germline lookup yields CDR1 ENHRY and CDR2 SYGVKD. The length of the CDR3 is 14 residues. This CDR3 reads CAISAAGGTDTQYF. In DNA form, the CDR3 reads TGTGCCATCAGTGCTGCGGGGGGCACAGATACGCAGTATTTT.

This clone has only a few counts. The chain uses TRBV9 and TRBJ2-7, with TRBD2 identical over 8 bases. This CDR3 is 15 amino acids long. J gave up 3 bases and V 2 bases, and 7 bases lay outside the gene matches. Germline V CDR1 and CDR2: SGDLS, YYNGEE. CDR3 DNA sequence: TGTGCCAGCAGCGTTGGTAGCGGGGCCCACTACGAGCAGTACTTC. The encoded protein is CASSVGSGAHYEQYF.

V is TRBV27 and J is TRBJ2-7; 15 nucleotides match TRBD2. This CDR3 comprises 16 residues. Trimming took 6 bases from V and 4 from J; bases not matched to a gene: 7. CDR1 MNHEY and CDR2 SMNVEV come from the germline V gene (reference sequence). CDR3 nucleotide sequence: TGTGCCAGCAGCCGAGCCGGGACTAGCGGGAGGTACGAGCAGTACTTC. Its protein is CASSRAGTSGRYEQYF.

This clone has just one count. CDR3 nucleotide sequence: TGTGCCAGCAGCTTGGTCCGGGGGACTAGTGGGTTCGCCGAGACCCAGTACTTC. Translated, it gives CASSLVRGTSGFAETQYF. This chain uses TRBV5-5 with TRBJ2-5; 8 positions agree with TRBD2. Per germline, CDR1 SGHKS and CDR2 YYEKEE (reference sequence). V lost 0 bases and J lost 5; bases outside the gene matches: 15. This CDR3 has 18 residues.

The chain employs TRBV9 and TRBJ1-4, with 8 bases lining up with TRBD1. The ends lost 3 bases at V and 8 bases at J; junction bases unmatched: 9. CDR1 is SGDLS and CDR2 is YYNGEE in the germline V gene. The CDR3 contains 15 residues. The CDR3 DNA is TGTGCCAGCAGCGCGCAGGGGGCGGCCGCCGAAAAACTGTTTTTT. It specifies CASSAQGAAAEKLFF.

J is TRBJ1-1 and V is TRBV5-4; unclear D gene. V was pared by 0 bases and J by 2 bases, with 8 bases between. From germline, CDR1 is SGHNT and CDR2 YYREEE (reference sequence). This CDR3 region has 14 residues. DNA for the CDR3: TGTGCCAGCAGCTTGGGGGCCACCAACACTGAAGCTTTCTTT. Translating gives CASSLGATNTEAFF.

The V call is TRBV4-3, the J call TRBJ1-4, with 10 bases matching TRBD1. With V trimmed by 4 bases and J by 6 bases, 11 bases remained unmatched. The germline gives CDR1 LGHNA, CDR2 YSLEER. The length of the CDR3 is 17 residues. CDR3 sequence (DNA): TGCGCCAGCAGCCCGTCCCGGGACAGGGGTCGTCATGAAAAACTGTTTTTT. The encoded protein is CASSPSRDRGRHEKLFF.

This clone was picked up one time. The V and J genes are TRBV28 and TRBJ1-2; D is possibly TRBD1 (5 bases). Trimming left V 3 bases short and J 8 bases short, with 10 bases between. Germline lookup yields CDR1 MDHEN and CDR2 SYDVKM. The CDR3 loop spans 12 amino acids. This chain's CDR3 is CASSFGAVGYTF. CDR3 nucleotides: TGTGCCAGCAGTTTTGGGGCCGTAGGCTACACCTTC.

V gene TRBV2 combines with J gene TRBJ2-1; 8 nucleotides match TRBD1. Germline V gene data show CDR1 as SNHLY and CDR2 as FYNNEI. The CDR3 spans 19 residues. Germline trimming cut 6 bases from V and 0 bases from J; bases unmatched to any gene: 16. The chain's CDR3 is CASSERGTGFTHSYNEQFF. DNA of the CDR3: TGTGCCAGCAGCGAAAGGGGGACAGGATTTACTCACTCCTACAATGAGCAGTTCTTC.

The chain links TRBV21-1 to TRBJ2-3; no check of the table's D call, TRBD1, against the DNA was made. TRBV21-1 is a recognized pseudogene. The CDR3 consists of 17 residues. CDR3: CASSHTVGASSTDTQYF. The CDR3 DNA is TGTGCCAGCAGCCATACAGTGGGGGCCAGTAGCACAGATACGCAGTATTTT.

This clone was detected once. The rearrangement uses TRBV7-9 and TRBJ2-7; D remains ambiguous. Per germline, CDR1 SEHNR and CDR2 FQNEAQ (reference sequence). The V end was cut by 0 bases, the J end by 6 bases, with 9 bases between. The CDR3 has 13 amino acids. The CDR3 DNA reads TGTGCCAGCAGCTTAGCACAAGAAAGCGAGCAGTACTTC. It codes for CASSLAQESEQYF.

This sequence joins TRBV5-1 and TRBJ1-2, with 9 bases aligning to TRBD1. This CDR3 has 15 residues. J was trimmed by 4 bases and V by 5 bases; bases with no gene match: 9. Per germline, CDR1 SGHRS and CDR2 YFSETQ. CDR3 loop: CASRLGQGSVYGYTF. The CDR3 coding sequence is TGCGCCAGCAGGCTGGGACAGGGCTCTGTCTATGGCTACACCTTC.

The rearrangement links TRBV14 to TRBJ2-7; 8 bases are shared with TRBD1. The CDR3 is 16 residues long. In germline, CDR1 is SGHDN, CDR2 FVKESK. Losses at the gene ends were 3 bases for V and 2 bases for J; bases not matched to a gene: 9. The DNA for the CDR3 is TGTGCCAGCAGCCAGGCACCCGGGACAGGTGCCTACGAGCAGTACTTC. Translation gives CASSQAPGTGAYEQYF.

The J gene is TRBJ1-5, the V gene TRBV28, with 9 bases matching TRBD1. In germline, CDR1 is MDHEN, CDR2 SYDVKM. The J segment lost 4 bases and the V segment lost 5 bases, leaving 6 bases of the junction unmatched. The CDR3 spans 15 residues. This CDR3 reads CASSPQGQGNQPQHF. The CDR3 coding sequence is TGTGCCAGCAGTCCACAGGGACAGGGAAATCAGCCCCAGCATTTT.

This chain links TRBV7-9 with TRBJ2-2; possibly TRBD2 for D (5 bases). The CDR3 totals 12 residues. CDR1 is SEHNR, CDR2 FQNEAQ, per germline (reference sequence). The ends were cut back, 6 bases at V and 7 bases at J, with 9 bases in the middle. CDR3 protein: CASSPSNGELFF. As DNA, the CDR3 is TGTGCCAGCAGTCCTAGCAACGGGGAGCTGTTTTTT.

The chain joins TRBV30 to TRBJ2-1, with 7 bases that match TRBD2. V dropped 3 bases and J dropped 5; count of bases not matched to a gene: 7. The CDR3 spans 14 residues. The germline V gene has CDR1 GTSNPN and CDR2 SVGIG (reference sequence). The CDR3 spells CAWSLASGHNEQFF. In DNA, the CDR3 is TGTGCCTGGAGCTTGGCTAGCGGACACAATGAGCAGTTCTTC.

To note about this clone: One end of the junction fails to match germline, which may point to a read error. In the same sample, other DNA sequences code for this CDR3. The genes are TRBV7-9 and TRBJ2-5; D is undetermined. Germline V gene lookup returns CDR1 SEHNR and CDR2 FQNEAQ (reference sequence). The CDR3 contains 12 residues. The CDR3 DNA reads as TGTTCCAGCAGCCCACCCGGGGAGACCCAGTACTTC. Residues: CSSSPPGETQYF.

This chain links TRBV7-9 with TRBJ1-2; 10 nucleotides match TRBD1. The CDR3 has 16 amino acids. The V and J ends lost 4 bases and 7 bases, in that order; junction bases with no gene match: 12. Germline loops: CDR1 SEHNR, CDR2 FQNEAQ (reference sequence). The CDR3 DNA is TGTGCCAGCAGCTGGGTGGAGACAGGGGGCGCGGGTGGCTACACCTTC. Protein sequence: CASSWVETGGAGGYTF. Drawing the rest from reference TRBV7-9 and TRBJ1-2, the complete variable domain is DTGVSQNPRHKITKRGQNVTFRCDPISEHNRLYWYRQTLGQGPEFLTYFQNEAQLEKSRLLSDRFSAERPKGSFSTLEIQRTEQGDSAMYLCASSWVETGGAGGYTFGSGTRLTVV.

This clone was detected a few times. V and J are TRBV29-1 and TRBJ1-2; the match to TRBD1 covers 8 bases. From germline, CDR1 is SQVTM and CDR2 ANQGSEA. This CDR3 spans 15 amino acids. The trim removed 8 bases at V and 7 bases at J, leaving 18 bases unmatched. CDR3 amino acids: CSLGQDRGGARGYTF. CDR3 nucleotides: TGCAGCTTGGGACAGGACAGAGGGGGAGCCCGTGGCTACACCTTC.

The chain is built from TRBV14 and TRBJ2-7; 9 nucleotides match TRBD2. CDR1 is SGHDN and CDR2 is FVKESK in the germline V gene. Germline trimming cut 4 bases from V and 2 bases from J; bases unmatched to any gene: 12. This CDR3 is 17 amino acids long. The chain's CDR3 is CASSLKFSGRETYEQYF. The CDR3 coding sequence is TGTGCCAGCAGCCTCAAATTTAGCGGGAGAGAGACCTACGAGCAGTACTTC.

The chain carries TRBV5-4 and TRBJ2-7; 7 positions match TRBD2. J gave up 4 bases and V 0 bases, and 4 bases lay outside the gene matches. This CDR3 spans 14 amino acids. CDR1 is SGHNT and CDR2 is YYREEE in the germline V gene (reference sequence). CDR3 sequence: CASSLAGGGYEQYF. The CDR3 nucleotides read TGTGCCAGCAGCTTGGCCGGGGGAGGGTACGAGCAGTACTTC.

This clone was recorded a few times. The chain couples TRBV11-3 to TRBJ2-1, with 9 bases fitting TRBD2. CDR1 and CDR2 (germline): SGHNT, YENEEA. Unmatched junction bases numbered 8, after V lost 5 bases and J lost 9 bases. CDR3 length: 14 residues. CDR3 sequence (DNA): TGTGCCAGCAGCGCACTTAGCGGGAGCGGTGAGCAGTTCTTC. This encodes CASSALSGSGEQFF.

The chain carries TRBV27 and TRBJ1-1; 7 bases are shared with TRBD1. CDR3 size: 14 residues. V lost 5 bases to trimming and J lost 5 bases; unmatched junction nucleotides: 8. The V gene's germline CDR1 is MNHEY and CDR2 SMNVEV (reference sequence). CDR3 DNA sequence: TGTGCCAGCAGTAACGGACAGGAGGCGACTGAAGCTTTCTTT. Its protein product is CASSNGQEATEAFF.

This clone came up a few times. The CDR3 DNA reads as TGTGCCAGCAGCTTAGTTATGCGGAATCAAGAGACCCAGTACTTC. This encodes CASSLVMRNQETQYF. The rearrangement links TRBV7-9 to TRBJ2-5; D unresolved. Trimming removed 1 base at V and 2 bases at J, with 11 bases between. The CDR3 extends over 15 amino acids. Looked up from germline, CDR1 is SEHNR and CDR2 is FQNEAQ (reference sequence).

The CDR3 spells CASSQRGTGDTDTQYF. DNA for the CDR3: TGTGCCAGTAGTCAAAGGGGGACAGGGGACACAGATACGCAGTATTTT. The chain employs TRBV19 and TRBJ2-3; 10 bases match TRBD1. The CDR3 is 16 amino acids. Trimming removed 5 bases from V and 2 bases from J; junction bases left unmatched: 7. Looked up from germline, CDR1 is LNHDA and CDR2 is SQIVND (reference sequence).

The chain has TRBV5-5 and TRBJ2-5; 11 nucleotides agree with TRBD1. J gave up 3 bases and V 4 bases, and 2 bases lay outside the gene matches. CDR1 is SGHKS, CDR2 YYEKEE, per germline (reference sequence). CDR3 size: 14 residues. CDR3 nucleotides: TGTGCCAGCAGCGGGACAGGGGGAGAAGAGACCCAGTACTTC. Translation: CASSGTGGEETQYF.

This chain connects TRBV19 to TRBJ2-5, with TRBD1 matching over 9 bases. CDR1 LNHDA and CDR2 SQIVND come from the germline V gene (reference sequence). V was clipped by 4 bases and J by 5 bases; unmatched bases: 5. The CDR3 runs 14 residues. The CDR3 DNA sequence: TGTGCCAGTAGTAAGGACAGGGGTCTTGAGACCCAGTACTTC. This codes for CASSKDRGLETQYF.